A selection of T cell receptor beta chains follows, all from one sample in a study of blood T cell repertoires in COVID-19. Clones were read by immunoSEQ multiplex PCR, and TCRdb kept only the in-frame ones, dropping some. Of around 120,000 clones listed, 55% to 70% are singletons. What was sequenced was peripheral blood. Receptors originate from a woman in her seventies with acute or convalescent COVID-19. CDR3s include the opening cysteine and the closing phenylalanine or tryptophan. Fields, in order: clone size, V gene, D gene, J gene, CDR3 protein, CDR3 DNA. A D gene is named only where the DNA matches it firmly. Not every row has a clone size; where given, it reads once, few, many or a size class.

abundance: .; v_gene: TRBV27; d_gene: .; j_gene: TRBJ1-2; CDR3aa: CASSLGTGYGYGYTF; CDR3nt: TGTGCCAGCAGTTTAGGTACAGGCTACGGCTATGGCTACACCTTC
abundance: once; v_gene: TRBV19; d_gene: TRBD1; j_gene: TRBJ2-7; CDR3aa: CASSKGQGWYEQYF; CDR3nt: TGTGCCAGTAGTAAAGGACAGGGTTGGTACGAGCAGTACTTC
abundance: once; v_gene: TRBV6-5; d_gene: TRBD1; j_gene: TRBJ1-2; CDR3aa: CASRMTGGASGYTF; CDR3nt: TGTGCCAGCAGGATGACAGGGGGCGCGTCTGGCTACACCTTC
abundance: .; v_gene: TRBV7-6; d_gene: TRBD2; j_gene: TRBJ2-7; CDR3aa: CASSPWGGSYEQYF; CDR3nt: TGTGCCAGCAGCCCCTGGGGGGGGTCCTACGAGCAGTACTTC
abundance: .; v_gene: TRBV19; d_gene: TRBD2; j_gene: TRBJ2-3; CDR3aa: CASSTRTSGGTDTQYF; CDR3nt: TGTGCCAGTAGTACCAGGACTAGCGGGGGCACAGATACGCAGTATTTT
abundance: .; v_gene: TRBV15; d_gene: TRBD2; j_gene: TRBJ2-3; CDR3aa: CATSPRLAQGTDTQYF; CDR3nt: TGTGCCACCAGCCCCCGACTAGCCCAAGGTACAGATACGCAGTATTTT
abundance: .; v_gene: TRBV15; d_gene: TRBD1; j_gene: TRBJ1-4; CDR3aa: CATSRSGTGGTEKLFF; CDR3nt: TGTGCCACCAGCAGAAGTGGGACAGGGGGAACTGAAAAACTGTTTTTT
abundance: .; v_gene: TRBV7-3; d_gene: TRBD2; j_gene: TRBJ2-1; CDR3aa: CASSSTSGNVNEQFF; CDR3nt: TGTGCCAGCAGCTCCACTAGCGGGAACGTCAATGAGCAGTTCTTC
abundance: .; v_gene: TRBV28; d_gene: .; j_gene: TRBJ2-5; CDR3aa: CASSLWAGNQETQYF; CDR3nt: TGTGCCAGCAGTTTATGGGCAGGGAACCAAGAGACCCAGTACTTC
abundance: few; v_gene: TRBV6-1; d_gene: TRBD1; j_gene: TRBJ2-7; CDR3aa: CASSTTGMATYEQYF; CDR3nt: TGTGCCAGCAGCACGACAGGGATGGCAACCTACGAGCAGTACTTC
abundance: .; v_gene: TRBV23-1; d_gene: TRBD1; j_gene: TRBJ2-2; CDR3aa: CASLGQTFTGELFF; CDR3nt: TGCGCCAGTTTGGGACAGACTTTCACCGGGGAGCTGTTTTTT
abundance: .; v_gene: TRBV4-1; d_gene: .; j_gene: TRBJ2-1; CDR3aa: CASSAPAGQAYNEQFF; CDR3nt: TGCGCCAGCAGCGCCCCGGCTGGACAAGCCTACAATGAGCAGTTCTTC
abundance: once; v_gene: TRBV6-5; d_gene: TRBD2; j_gene: TRBJ2-3; CDR3aa: CASRRLAGGPDTQYF; CDR3nt: TGTGCCAGCAGGAGACTAGCGGGGGGGCCAGATACGCAGTATTTT
abundance: .; v_gene: TRBV5-1; d_gene: .; j_gene: TRBJ2-2; CDR3aa: CASSFSAGELFF; CDR3nt: TGCGCCAGCAGCTTCAGCGCCGGGGAGCTGTTTTTT
abundance: .; v_gene: TRBV5-5; d_gene: TRBD1; j_gene: TRBJ1-1; CDR3aa: CASSLRGPTEAFF; CDR3nt: TGTGCCAGCAGCTTGAGGGGGCCCACTGAAGCTTTCTTT